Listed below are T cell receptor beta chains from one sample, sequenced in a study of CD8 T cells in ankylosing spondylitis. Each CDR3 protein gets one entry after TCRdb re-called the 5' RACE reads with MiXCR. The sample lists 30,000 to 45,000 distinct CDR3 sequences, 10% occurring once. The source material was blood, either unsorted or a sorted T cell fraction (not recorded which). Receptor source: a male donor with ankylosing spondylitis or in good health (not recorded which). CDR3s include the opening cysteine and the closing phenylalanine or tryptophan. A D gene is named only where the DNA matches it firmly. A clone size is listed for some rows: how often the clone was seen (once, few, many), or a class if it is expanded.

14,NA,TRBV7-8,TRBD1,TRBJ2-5,TGTGCCAGCAGCTTTGGGACAGGGAGGGAGACCCAGTACTTC,CASSFGTGRETQYF
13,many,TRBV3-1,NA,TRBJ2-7,TGTGCCAGCAGCCAAGGAGACAGCTACGAGCAGTACTTC,CASSQGDSYEQYF
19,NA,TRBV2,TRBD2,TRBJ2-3,TGTGCCTGCAGTCCCCCTGGACGGCCGGGACTACCTAGCACAGATACGCAGTATTTT,CACSPPGRPGLPSTDTQYF
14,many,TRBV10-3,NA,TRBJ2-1,TGTGCCATCAGTGAGTCGTACAGCAACAATGAGCAGTTCTTC,CAISESYSNNEQFF
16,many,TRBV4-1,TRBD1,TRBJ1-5,TGCGCCAGCAGCCAAGATCCGGGGACAGCCAATCAGCCCCAGCATTTT,CASSQDPGTANQPQHF
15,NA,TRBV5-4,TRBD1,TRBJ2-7,TGTGCCAGCAGCGTGGGAACAGGGGCATCCTACGAGCAGTACTTC,CASSVGTGASYEQYF
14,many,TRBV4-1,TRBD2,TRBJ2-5,TGCGCCAGCAACCAAGAGCGGGGGGCCGAGACCCAGTACTTC,CASNQERGAETQYF
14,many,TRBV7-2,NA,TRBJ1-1,TGTGCCAGCAGCTTACTCGGTATGAACACTGAAGCTTTCTTT,CASSLLGMNTEAFF
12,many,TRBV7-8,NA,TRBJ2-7,TGTGCCAGCAGCTTAACAGGGAACGAGCAGTACTTC,CASSLTGNEQYF
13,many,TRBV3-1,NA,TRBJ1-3,TGTGCCAGCAGCCAATCGGGCGGAAACACCATATATTTT,CASSQSGGNTIYF
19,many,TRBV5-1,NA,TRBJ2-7,TGCGCCAGCAGCTTGGAAAGTGGGATATACGGGGGCTGGGACTACGAGCAGTACTTC,CASSLESGIYGGWDYEQYF
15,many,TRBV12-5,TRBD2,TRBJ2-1,TGTGCTAGTGAACCCGGACTAGCGGGAGCATATGAGCAGTTCTTC,CASEPGLAGAYEQFF
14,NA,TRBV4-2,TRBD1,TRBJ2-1,TGTGCCAGCAGCCAGAGACAGGGGCCTAATGAGCAGTTCTTC,CASSQRQGPNEQFF
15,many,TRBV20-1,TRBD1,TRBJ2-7,TGCAGTGCTACCTCCCCCTCGACAGGGTCGTACGAGCAGTACTTC,CSATSPSTGSYEQYF
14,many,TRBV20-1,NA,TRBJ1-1,TGCAGTGCTATGAGTCCCGGGGTGAACACTGAAGCTTTCTTT,CSAMSPGVNTEAFF
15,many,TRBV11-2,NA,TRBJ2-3,TGTGCCAGCAGCCTAACCGGGACTAGCACAGATACGCAGTATTTT,CASSLTGTSTDTQYF
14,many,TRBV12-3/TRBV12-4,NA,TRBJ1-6,TGTGCCAGCTCCTCGACGGGGGAGCGTTCACCCCTCCACTTT,CASSSTGERSPLHF
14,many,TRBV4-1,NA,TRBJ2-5,TGCGCCAGCAGCCCCCGTCAGCTACAAGAGACCCAGTACTTC,CASSPRQLQETQYF
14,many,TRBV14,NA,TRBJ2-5,TGTGCCAGCGGCCTCGGGGGCCCCAAAAAGACCCAGTACTTC,CASGLGGPKKTQYF
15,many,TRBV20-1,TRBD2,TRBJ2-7,TGCAGTGCTAGAGATCTAGCGGGAGGGGGATACGAGCAGTACTTC,CSARDLAGGGYEQYF
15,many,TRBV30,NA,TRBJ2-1,TGTGCCTGGAGTTCGCCCCCCCGGCGGGTCAATGAGCAGTTCTTC,CAWSSPPRRVNEQFF
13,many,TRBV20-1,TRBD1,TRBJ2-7,TGCAGTGCTTCTATAGGGACAGTCTACGAGCAGTACTTC,CSASIGTVYEQYF
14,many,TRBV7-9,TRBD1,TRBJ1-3,TGTGCCAGCAGACCCCAGGGGGCCGGAAACACCATATATTTT,CASRPQGAGNTIYF
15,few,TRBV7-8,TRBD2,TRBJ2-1,TGTGCCAGCAGCTTACCTAGCGGGAGGGCCAATGAGCAGTTCTTC,CASSLPSGRANEQFF
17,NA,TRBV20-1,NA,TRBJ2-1,TGCTGTGCTAGGGAGCCCGCCAGGGCTCGCTCCTACAATGAGCAGTTCTTC,CCAREPARARSYNEQFF
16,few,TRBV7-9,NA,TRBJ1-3,TGTGCCAGCAGCTTAGGAGCCCTGAGCTCTGGAAACACCATATATTTT,CASSLGALSSGNTIYF
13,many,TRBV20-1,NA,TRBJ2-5,TGCAGTGCTAGTCTACGGGGACAAGAGACCCAGTACTTC,CSASLRGQETQYF
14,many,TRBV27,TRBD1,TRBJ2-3,TGTGCCAGCAGTTTGGACAGGGCCACAGATACGCAGTATTTT,CASSLDRATDTQYF